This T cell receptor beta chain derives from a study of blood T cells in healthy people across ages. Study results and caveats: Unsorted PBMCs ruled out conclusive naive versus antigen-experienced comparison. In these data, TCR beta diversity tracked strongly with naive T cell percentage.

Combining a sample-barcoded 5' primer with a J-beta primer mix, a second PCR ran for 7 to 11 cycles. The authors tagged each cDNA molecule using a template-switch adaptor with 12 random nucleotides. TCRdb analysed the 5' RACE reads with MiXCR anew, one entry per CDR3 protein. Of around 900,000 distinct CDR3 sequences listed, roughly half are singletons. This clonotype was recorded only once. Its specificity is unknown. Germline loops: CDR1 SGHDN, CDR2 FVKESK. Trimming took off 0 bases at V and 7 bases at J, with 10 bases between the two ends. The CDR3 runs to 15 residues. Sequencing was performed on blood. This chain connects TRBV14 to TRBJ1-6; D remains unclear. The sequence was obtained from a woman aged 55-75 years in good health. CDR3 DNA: TGTGCCAGCAGCCAAGACCCAGGAATGAATTCACCCCTCCACTTT. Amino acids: CASSQDPGMNSPLHF.